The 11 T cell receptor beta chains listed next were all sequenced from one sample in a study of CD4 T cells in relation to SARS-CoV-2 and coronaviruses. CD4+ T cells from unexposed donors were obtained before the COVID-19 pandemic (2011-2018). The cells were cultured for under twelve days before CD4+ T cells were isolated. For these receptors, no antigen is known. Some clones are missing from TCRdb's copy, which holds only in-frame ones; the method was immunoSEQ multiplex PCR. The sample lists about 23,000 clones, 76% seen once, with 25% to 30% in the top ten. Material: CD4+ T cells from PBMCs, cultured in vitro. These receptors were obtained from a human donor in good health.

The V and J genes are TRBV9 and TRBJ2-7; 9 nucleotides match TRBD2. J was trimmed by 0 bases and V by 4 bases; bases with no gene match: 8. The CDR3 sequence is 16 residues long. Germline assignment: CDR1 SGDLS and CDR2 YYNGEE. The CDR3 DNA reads TGTGCCAGCAGCCCTGGGACTAGCAGGAGCTCCTACGAGCAGTACTTC. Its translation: CASSPGTSRSSYEQYF.

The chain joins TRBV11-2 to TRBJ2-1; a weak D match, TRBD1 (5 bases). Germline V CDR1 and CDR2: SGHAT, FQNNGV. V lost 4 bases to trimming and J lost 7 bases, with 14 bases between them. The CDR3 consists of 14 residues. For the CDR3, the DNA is TGTGCCAGCAGCTCCGTGAAGGGGTGGAATGAGCAGTTCTTC. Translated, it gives CASSSVKGWNEQFF.

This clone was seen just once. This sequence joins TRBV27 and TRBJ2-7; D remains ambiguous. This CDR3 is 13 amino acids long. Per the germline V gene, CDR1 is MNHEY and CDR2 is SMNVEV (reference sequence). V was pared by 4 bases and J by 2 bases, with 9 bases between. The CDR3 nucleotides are TGTGCCAGCAGTTCGCCTGGACCCTACGAGCAGTACTTC. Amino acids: CASSSPGPYEQYF.

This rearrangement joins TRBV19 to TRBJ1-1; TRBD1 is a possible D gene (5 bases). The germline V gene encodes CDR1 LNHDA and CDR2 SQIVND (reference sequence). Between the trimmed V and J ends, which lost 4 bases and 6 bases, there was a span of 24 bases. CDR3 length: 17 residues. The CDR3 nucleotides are TGTGCCAGTAGTAGCTATCTGACATCGTGGGGGATCTCTGAAGCTTTCTTT. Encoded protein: CASSSYLTSWGISEAFF.

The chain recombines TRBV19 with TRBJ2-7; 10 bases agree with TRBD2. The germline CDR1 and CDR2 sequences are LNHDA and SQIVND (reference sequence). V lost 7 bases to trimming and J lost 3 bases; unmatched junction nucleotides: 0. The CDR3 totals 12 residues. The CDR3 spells CASTSGSYEQYF. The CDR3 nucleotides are TGTGCCAGTACTAGCGGGAGCTACGAGCAGTACTTC.

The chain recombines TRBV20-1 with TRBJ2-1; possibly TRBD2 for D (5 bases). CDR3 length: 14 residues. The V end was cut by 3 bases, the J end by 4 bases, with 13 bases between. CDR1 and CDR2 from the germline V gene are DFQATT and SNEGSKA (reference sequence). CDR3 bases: TGCAGTGCTAGTCCAGCGGTGGGGTACAATGAGCAGTTCTTC. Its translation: CSASPAVGYNEQFF.

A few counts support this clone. The CDR3 reads CASSLEAYEGYGYTF. As DNA, the CDR3 is TGCGCCAGCAGCTTGGAAGCGTACGAGGGCTATGGCTACACCTTC. V is TRBV5-1 and J is TRBJ1-2, with unresolved D. The CDR3 spans 15 residues. CDR1 is SGHRS, CDR2 YFSETQ, per germline. The V end lost 0 bases, the J end lost 4 bases, and 13 bases lay between the germline ends.

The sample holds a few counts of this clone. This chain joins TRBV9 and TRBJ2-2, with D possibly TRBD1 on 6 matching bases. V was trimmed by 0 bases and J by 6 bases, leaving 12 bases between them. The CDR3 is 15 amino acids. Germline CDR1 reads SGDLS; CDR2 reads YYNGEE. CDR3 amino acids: CASSVAGQSAGELFF. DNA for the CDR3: TGTGCCAGCAGCGTAGCCGGACAGAGCGCCGGGGAGCTGTTTTTT.

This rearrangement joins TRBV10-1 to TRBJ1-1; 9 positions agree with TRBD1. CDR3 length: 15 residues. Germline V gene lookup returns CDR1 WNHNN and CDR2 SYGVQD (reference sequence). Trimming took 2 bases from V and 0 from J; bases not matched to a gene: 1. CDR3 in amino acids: CASSEGQGMNTEAFF. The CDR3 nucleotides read TGCGCCAGCAGTGAGGGACAGGGGATGAACACTGAAGCTTTCTTT.

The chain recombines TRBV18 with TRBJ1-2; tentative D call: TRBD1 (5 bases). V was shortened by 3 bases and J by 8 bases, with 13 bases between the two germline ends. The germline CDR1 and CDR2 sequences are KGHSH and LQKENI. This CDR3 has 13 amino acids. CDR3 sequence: CASSPSWGFGYTF. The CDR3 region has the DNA TGTGCCAGCTCACCGAGCTGGGGCTTCGGCTACACCTTC.

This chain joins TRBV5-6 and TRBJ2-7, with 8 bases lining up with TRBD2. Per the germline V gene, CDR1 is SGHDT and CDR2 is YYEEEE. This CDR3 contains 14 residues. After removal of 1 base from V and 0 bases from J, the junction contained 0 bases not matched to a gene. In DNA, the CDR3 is TGTGCCAGCAGCTTGAGCGGGAGCTCCTACGAGCAGTACTTC. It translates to CASSLSGSSYEQYF.